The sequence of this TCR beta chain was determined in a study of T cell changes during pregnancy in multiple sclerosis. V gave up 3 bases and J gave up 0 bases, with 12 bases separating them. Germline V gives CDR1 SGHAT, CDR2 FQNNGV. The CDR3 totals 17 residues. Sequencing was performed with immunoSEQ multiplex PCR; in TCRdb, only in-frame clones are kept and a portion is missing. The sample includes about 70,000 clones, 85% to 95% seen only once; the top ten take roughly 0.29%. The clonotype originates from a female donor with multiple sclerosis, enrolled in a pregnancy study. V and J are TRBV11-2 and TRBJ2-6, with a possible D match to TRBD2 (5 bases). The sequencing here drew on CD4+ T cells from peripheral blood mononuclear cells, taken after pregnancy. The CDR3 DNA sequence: TGTGCCAGCAGCTTTCGGGGTTCAGACTCTGGGGCCAACGTCCTGACTTTC. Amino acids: CASSFRGSDSGANVLTF.